The 28 T cell receptor beta chains reported below all come from one sample, sequenced in a study of Ad26.COV2.S vaccination and SARS-CoV-2 variants (dated by TCRdb to the early 2020s). Library construction relied on the immunoSEQ multiplex PCR assay. In its TCRdb copy, this immuneACCESS table keeps in-frame sequences only and misses some clones. Where compared with another copy, unresolved V genes explain less than half of these, and the others have no known cause. This sample has some 460,000 clones in its table, and 80% to 90% of those were observed once. More than 1.5% of the sample lies in the top ten. Interpreted using the paper, the treatment or condition label stands for: around 19 received Ad26.COV2.S at low or high dose, single or two shots; five or six received placebo; per-sample allocation not given. Repertoires of vaccine and placebo recipients were sequenced from samples taken on day 63 after the first injection.

The material sequenced was peripheral blood, taken in a trial of Ad26.COV2.S vaccine versus placebo. These receptors came from a person aged 18-65 years who received the Ad26.COV2.S COVID-19 vaccine or a placebo.

CDR3: CAISPGQGASPGGGNQPQHF. Here the CDR3 DNA reads TGTGCCATCAGTCCGGGACAGGGGGCGAGCCCAGGAGGAGGCAATCAGCCCCAGCATTTT. The V call is TRBV10-3, the J call TRBJ1-5, with 12 bases matching TRBD1. This CDR3 region has 20 residues. The trim removed 5 bases at V and 2 bases at J, leaving 16 bases unmatched. CDR1 and CDR2 (germline): ENHRY, SYGVKD.

The genes are TRBV6-1 and TRBJ1-2, with D unresolved. This CDR3 has 14 residues. The germline CDR1 and CDR2 sequences are MNHNS and SASEGT. V lost 2 bases to trimming and J lost 2 bases, with 9 bases between them. In nucleotides, the CDR3 is TGTGCCAGCAGTGAAACCCCCCAGAACTATGGCTACACCTTC. It specifies CASSETPQNYGYTF.

The table lists this clone with a count of one. The J gene is TRBJ1-2, the V gene TRBV18; the match to TRBD1 covers 8 bases. The V segment lost 5 bases and the J segment 5 bases; nucleotides outside the gene matches: 10. CDR1 KGHSH and CDR2 LQKENI come from the germline V gene. The CDR3 extends over 15 amino acids. The CDR3 loop is CASSSTDRGQYGYTF. In DNA, the CDR3 is TGTGCCAGCTCATCGACCGACAGGGGTCAATATGGCTACACCTTC.

The chain carries TRBV27 and TRBJ1-2, with TRBD1 matching over 9 bases. V was pared by 6 bases and J by 6 bases, with 20 bases of the junction left unmatched. CDR1 and CDR2 from the germline V gene are MNHEY and SMNVEV (reference sequence). The CDR3 sequence is 18 residues long. CDR3 sequence (DNA): TGTGCCAGCAGCAAATACCGGGACAGGGATCGTTTACTCGATGGCTACACCTTC. Residues: CASSKYRDRDRLLDGYTF.

The chain combines TRBV27 with TRBJ1-1; unclear D gene. This CDR3 spans 14 amino acids. V gave up 2 bases and J gave up 4 bases, with 11 bases separating them. CDR1 MNHEY and CDR2 SMNVEV come from the germline V gene (reference sequence). The CDR3 is CASSLKGSVTEAFF. The CDR3 region has the DNA TGTGCCAGCAGTTTAAAAGGGTCTGTCACTGAAGCTTTCTTT.

V and J are TRBV3-1 (or the pseudogene TRBV3-2) and TRBJ2-5; TRBD2 is a possible D gene (5 bases). Between the trimmed V and J ends, which lost 1 base and 5 bases, there was a span of 17 bases. The CDR3 is 16 residues long. Germline CDR1 is LGHDT and CDR2 is YNNKEL (reference sequence). The CDR3, as DNA: TGTGCCAGCAGCCAAGGGGCTCTAGGACGGAGGGAGACCCAGTACTTC. Its protein product is CASSQGALGRRETQYF.

J is TRBJ2-7 and V is TRBV6-4; D perhaps matches TRBD2 (6 bases). Germline values: CDR1 MRHNA, CDR2 SNTAGT. V dropped 6 bases and J dropped 5 bases, with 17 bases sitting between them. This CDR3 spans 14 amino acids. CDR3 sequence: CASRNPGGFHEQYF. CDR3 sequence (DNA): TGTGCCAGCAGGAACCCTGGAGGGTTCCACGAGCAGTACTTC.

The rearrangement joins TRBV6-5 to TRBJ2-7; D possibly uses TRBD1 or TRBD2 (7 bases each). V dropped 0 bases and J dropped 0 bases, with 12 bases sitting between them. This CDR3 spans 16 amino acids. CDR1 MNHEY and CDR2 SVGAGI come from the germline V gene. CDR3 protein: CASSYSQGGLSYEQYF. The CDR3 region has the DNA TGTGCCAGCAGTTACTCTCAGGGGGGGCTCTCCTACGAGCAGTACTTC.

This clone was counted a single time. The chain is built from TRBV5-6 and TRBJ1-2; possibly TRBD1 for D (6 bases). Trimming removed 0 bases from V and 6 bases from J, with 9 bases in between. The germline gives CDR1 SGHDT, CDR2 YYEEEE. The CDR3 extends over 13 amino acids. Here the CDR3 reads CASSLVGGHGYTF. CDR3 nucleotide sequence: TGTGCCAGCAGCTTGGTAGGGGGTCATGGCTACACCTTC.

The chain carries TRBV2 and TRBJ2-7, with 7 bases identical to TRBD1. Germline V lookup: CDR1 SNHLY, CDR2 FYNNEI. V shed 5 bases, J shed 3 bases, and the junction held 16 bases outside the gene matches. This CDR3 is built from 17 residues. For the CDR3, the DNA is TGTGCCAGCAGTAAAGGGACAGTCAAGCCCTTCTACTACGAGCAGTACTTC. Protein product: CASSKGTVKPFYYEQYF.

This chain links TRBV19 with TRBJ2-7, with TRBD2 matching 8 bases. The CDR3 contains 15 residues. Looked up from germline, CDR1 is LNHDA and CDR2 is SQIVND (reference sequence). V shed 5 bases, J shed 3 bases, and the junction held 9 bases outside the gene matches. The CDR3 DNA reads TGTGCCAGTAGTGCTCAAGCGGGAGCGAGCTACGAGCAGTACTTC. Its translation: CASSAQAGASYEQYF.

This rearrangement joins TRBV3-1 (or the pseudogene TRBV3-2) to TRBJ2-5, with a possible D match to TRBD1 (6 bases). Germline CDR1 reads LGHDT; CDR2 reads YNNKEL (reference sequence). The CDR3 contains 16 residues. The V and J ends lost 5 bases and 5 bases respectively, with 21 bases between them. The CDR3: CASSTWTAPLKETQYF. The DNA for the CDR3 is TGTGCCAGCAGCACTTGGACAGCTCCTCTAAAGGAGACCCAGTACTTC.

The chain couples TRBV18 to TRBJ2-1; 12 nucleotides match TRBD2. This CDR3 contains 17 residues. Germline loops: CDR1 KGHSH, CDR2 LQKENI. J was trimmed by 6 bases and V by 1 base; bases with no gene match: 7. CDR3 in DNA: TGTGCCAGCTCACCACGAAAGACTAGCGGGAGTTTCAATGAGCAGTTCTTC. Translation: CASSPRKTSGSFNEQFF.

The gene calls are TRBV5-1 and TRBJ1-1; TRBD1 agrees at 11 bases. Trimming removed 5 bases from V and 0 bases from J; junction bases left unmatched: 9. CDR3 length equals 17 residues. Germline V gene lookup returns CDR1 SGHRS and CDR2 YFSETQ. The CDR3 here is CASRDGTGGPMNTEAFF. Written as DNA, the CDR3 is TGCGCCAGCAGGGACGGGACAGGGGGGCCCATGAACACTGAAGCTTTCTTT.

The chain joins TRBV18 to TRBJ1-6; tentatively, D is TRBD1 (6 bases). This CDR3 is built from 17 residues. The germline V and J ends were trimmed by 5 bases and 10 bases, with 24 bases remaining between them. Germline CDR1 and CDR2: KGHSH and LQKENI. CDR3 amino acids: CASSLNPWGRDGSPLHF. The CDR3 DNA sequence: TGTGCCAGCTCATTAAATCCCTGGGGGCGAGATGGCTCACCCCTCCACTTT. The full variable domain, its missing parts supplied by reference TRBV18 and TRBJ1-6, is NAGVMQNPRHLVRRRGQEARLRCSPMKGHSHVYWYRQLPEEGLKFMVYLQKENIIDESGMPKERFSAEFPKEGPSILRIQQVVRGDSAAYFCASSLNPWGRDGSPLHFGNGTRLTVT.

This clone was seen once. The chain is built from TRBV30 and TRBJ1-1, with D tentatively TRBD1 (6 bases). Trimming pared 4 bases from V and 0 bases from J, leaving 15 bases between. CDR3 length: 15 residues. Germline lookup yields CDR1 GTSNPN and CDR2 SVGIG (reference sequence). The CDR3: CAWKQGRRMNTEAFF. In DNA form, the CDR3 reads TGTGCCTGGAAACAGGGACGACGGATGAACACTGAAGCTTTCTTT.

This chain joins TRBV5-1 and TRBJ2-5, with 7 bases that match TRBD1. This CDR3 has 14 residues. The trim removed 4 bases at V and 1 base at J, leaving 4 bases unmatched. CDR1 and CDR2 from the germline V gene are SGHRS and YFSETQ. In DNA, the CDR3 is TGCGCCAGCAGCATGGACAGGATCCAAGAGACCCAGTACTTC. This codes for CASSMDRIQETQYF.

CDR3 coding DNA: TGTGCCAGCAGCCAGGATGGGCCCCAGCATTTT. Translating gives CASSQDGPQHF. J is TRBJ1-5 and V is TRBV7-9; no clear D. Per germline, CDR1 SEHNR and CDR2 FQNEAQ (reference sequence). Trimming shortened V by 5 bases and J by 9 bases, and 8 bases separated the two germline ends. The CDR3 consists of 11 residues.

J is TRBJ2-5 and V is TRBV27; the match to TRBD2 covers 10 bases. Germline V gene data show CDR1 as MNHEY and CDR2 as SMNVEV (reference sequence). Trimming cost V 2 bases and J 2 bases; bases outside gene matches: 5. CDR3 length: 16 residues. The CDR3 DNA sequence: TGTGCCAGCAGTTTACAGCGGGGGGGTGGTCAAGAGACCCAGTACTTC. This sequence encodes CASSLQRGGGQETQYF.

V gene TRBV28 combines with J gene TRBJ2-7; D unresolved. The CDR3 is 14 residues long. Between the trimmed V and J ends, which lost 6 bases and 1 base, there was a span of 13 bases. Looked up from germline, CDR1 is MDHEN and CDR2 is SYDVKM. The CDR3: CASSPPAASYEQYF. CDR3 coding DNA: TGTGCCAGCAGCCCGCCCGCTGCGTCCTACGAGCAGTACTTC.

The rearrangement links TRBV5-6 to TRBJ1-6; D perhaps matches TRBD1 (5 bases). The V and J ends lost 0 bases and 12 bases respectively, with 19 bases between them. CDR1 is SGHDT, CDR2 YYEEEE, per germline. The CDR3 is made up of 16 amino acids. In nucleotides, the CDR3 is TGTGCCAGCAGCTTGGTGGGGCCAGGGTCGTATCAACCCCTCCACTTT. Translating gives CASSLVGPGSYQPLHF.

This clone was seen once. CDR3 bases: TGTGCCAGCAGGACCCACAGGGGGCCGGCAGATACGCAGTATTTT. It encodes CASRTHRGPADTQYF. The chain has TRBV27 and TRBJ2-3; 9 bases line up with TRBD1. The CDR3 totals 15 residues. The germline gives CDR1 MNHEY, CDR2 SMNVEV (reference sequence). The V gene end was trimmed by 6 bases and the J gene end by 4 bases; junction bases not matched to a gene: 8.

The V and J genes are TRBV9 and TRBJ1-2, with D perhaps TRBD1 (6 bases). The CDR3 is made up of 15 amino acids. Germline values: CDR1 SGDLS, CDR2 YYNGEE. Trimming stripped 3 bases from V and 0 bases from J, with 12 bases between. The chain's CDR3 is CASSASTGANYGYTF. CDR3 nucleotide sequence: TGTGCCAGCAGCGCCTCGACAGGAGCTAACTATGGCTACACCTTC.

This clone has only a few counts. This sequence joins TRBV15 and TRBJ1-1, with D tentatively TRBD1 (6 bases). This CDR3 contains 12 residues. V was trimmed by 2 bases and J by 8 bases, leaving 9 bases between them. CDR1 is LNHNV and CDR2 is YYDKDF in the germline V gene (reference sequence). CDR3 in amino acids: CATSRHTGEAFF. The CDR3 coding sequence is TGTGCCACCAGCAGACATACAGGGGAAGCTTTCTTT.

The chain uses TRBV20-1 and TRBJ1-5; 7 nucleotides line up with TRBD1. CDR3 size: 15 residues. Germline V gene data show CDR1 as DFQATT and CDR2 as SNEGSKA (reference sequence). Trimming took 3 bases from V and 6 from J; bases not matched to a gene: 11. This CDR3 reads CSASPFDRVGQPQHF. In DNA form, the CDR3 reads TGCAGTGCTAGTCCATTTGACAGGGTCGGTCAGCCCCAGCATTTT.

The J gene is TRBJ2-3, the V gene TRBV18, with D tentatively TRBD1 (6 bases). The length of the CDR3 is 14 residues. V was pared by 4 bases and J by 3 bases, with 11 bases between. Germline V lookup: CDR1 KGHSH, CDR2 LQKENI. The CDR3 region is CASSLTQGTDTQYF. CDR3 bases: TGTGCCAGCTCACTAACACAGGGTACAGATACGCAGTATTTT.

This clone was seen a few times. This chain joins TRBV7-9 and TRBJ1-6; maybe TRBD1 (6 bases). Germline values: CDR1 SEHNR, CDR2 FQNEAQ (reference sequence). V was cut by 5 bases and J by 7 bases, with 15 bases left in between. The CDR3 sequence is 15 residues long. The CDR3 bases are TGTGCCAGCAGCCGAAGTGGGACAACGAATTCACCCCTCCACTTT. It encodes CASSRSGTTNSPLHF.

To note about this clone: Other DNA sequences within the sample encode an identical CDR3. This rearrangement joins TRBV20-1 to TRBJ2-5; D not certain. Trimming removed 2 bases at V and 5 bases at J, with 3 bases between. The CDR3 spans 10 residues. From germline, CDR1 is DFQATT and CDR2 SNEGSKA (reference sequence). The CDR3 bases are TGCAGTGCTAGACGTGAGACCCAGTACTTC. It yields the protein CSARRETQYF.